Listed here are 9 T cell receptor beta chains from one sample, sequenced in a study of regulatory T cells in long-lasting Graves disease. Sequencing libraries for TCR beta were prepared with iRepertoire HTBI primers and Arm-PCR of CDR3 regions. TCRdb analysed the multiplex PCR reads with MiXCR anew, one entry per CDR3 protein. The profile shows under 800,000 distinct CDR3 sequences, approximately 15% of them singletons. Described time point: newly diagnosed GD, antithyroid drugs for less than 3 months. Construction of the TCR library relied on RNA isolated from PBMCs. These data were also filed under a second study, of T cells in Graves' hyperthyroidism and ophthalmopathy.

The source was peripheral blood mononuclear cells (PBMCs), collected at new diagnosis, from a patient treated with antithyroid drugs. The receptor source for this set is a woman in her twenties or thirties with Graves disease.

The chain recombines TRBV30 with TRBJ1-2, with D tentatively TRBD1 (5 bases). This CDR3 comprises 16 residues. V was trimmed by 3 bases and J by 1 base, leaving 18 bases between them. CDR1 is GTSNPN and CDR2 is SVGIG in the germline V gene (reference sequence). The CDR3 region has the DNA TGTGCCTGGAGAGAACAACCGGGACGGCTTAACTATGGCTACACCTTC. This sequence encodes CAWREQPGRLNYGYTF.

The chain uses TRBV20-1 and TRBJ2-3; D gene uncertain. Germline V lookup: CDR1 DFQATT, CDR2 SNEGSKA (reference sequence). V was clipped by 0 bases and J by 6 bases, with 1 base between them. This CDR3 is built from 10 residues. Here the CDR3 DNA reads TGCAGTGCTAGAGAGGATACGCAGTATTTT. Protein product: CSAREDTQYF.

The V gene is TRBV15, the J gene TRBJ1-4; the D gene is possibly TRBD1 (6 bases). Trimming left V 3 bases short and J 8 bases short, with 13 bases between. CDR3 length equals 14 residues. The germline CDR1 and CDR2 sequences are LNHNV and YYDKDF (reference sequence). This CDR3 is CATSRAGVNEKLFF. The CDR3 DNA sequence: TGTGCCACCAGCAGGGCAGGGGTGAACGAAAAACTGTTTTTT. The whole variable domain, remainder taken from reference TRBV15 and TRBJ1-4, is DAMVIQNPRYQVTQFGKPVTLSCSQTLNHNVMYWYQQKSSQAPKLLFHYYDKDFNNEADTPDNFQSRRPNTSFCFLDIRSPGLGDTAMYLCATSRAGVNEKLFFGSGTQLSVL.

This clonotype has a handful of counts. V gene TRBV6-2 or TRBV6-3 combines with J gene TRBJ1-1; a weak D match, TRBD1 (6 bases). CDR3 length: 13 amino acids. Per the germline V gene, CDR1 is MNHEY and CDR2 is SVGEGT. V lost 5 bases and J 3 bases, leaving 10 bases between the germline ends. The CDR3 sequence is CASSVYRDTEAFF. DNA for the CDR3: TGTGCCAGCAGTGTCTACAGGGACACTGAAGCTTTCTTT.

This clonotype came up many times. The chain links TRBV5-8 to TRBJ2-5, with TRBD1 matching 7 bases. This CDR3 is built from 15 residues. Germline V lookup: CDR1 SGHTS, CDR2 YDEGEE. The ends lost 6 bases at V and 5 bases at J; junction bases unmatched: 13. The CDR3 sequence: CASTRQGLSGETQYF. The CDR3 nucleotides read TGTGCCAGCACCCGACAGGGTCTATCGGGGGAGACCCAGTACTTC.

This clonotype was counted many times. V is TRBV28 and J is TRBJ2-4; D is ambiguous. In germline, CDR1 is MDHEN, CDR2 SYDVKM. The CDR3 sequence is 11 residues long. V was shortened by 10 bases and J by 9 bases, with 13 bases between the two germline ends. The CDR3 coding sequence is TGTGCCATTCAAAGCTCGAGCATTCAGTACTTC. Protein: CAIQSSSIQYF.

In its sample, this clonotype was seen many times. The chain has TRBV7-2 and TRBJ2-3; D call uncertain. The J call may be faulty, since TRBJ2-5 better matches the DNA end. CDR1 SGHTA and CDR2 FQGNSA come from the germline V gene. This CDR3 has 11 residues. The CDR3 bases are TGTGCCAGCAGCCAACAGACGGCCCAGTACTTC. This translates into CASSQQTAQYF.

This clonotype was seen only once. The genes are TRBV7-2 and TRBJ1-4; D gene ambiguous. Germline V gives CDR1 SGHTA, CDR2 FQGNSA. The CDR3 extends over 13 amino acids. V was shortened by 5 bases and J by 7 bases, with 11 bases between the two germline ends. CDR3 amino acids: CASSRQVGEKLFF. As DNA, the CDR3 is TGTGCCAGCAGCAGACAAGTGGGTGAAAAACTGTTTTTT.

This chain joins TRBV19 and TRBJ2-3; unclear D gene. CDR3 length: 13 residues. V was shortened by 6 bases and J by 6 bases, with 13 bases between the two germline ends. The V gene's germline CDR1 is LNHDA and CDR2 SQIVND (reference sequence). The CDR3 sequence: CASRERVFDTQYF. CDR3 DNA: TGTGCCAGTAGAGAAAGGGTATTCGATACGCAGTATTTT.